Each of the 27 T cell receptor beta chains below was sequenced from the same sample in a study of T cell clonotyping in hematopoietic cell transplantation. Data came from immunoSEQ multiplex PCR; TCRdb stores just in-frame clones and leaves some out. The sample lists several thousand clones; approximately 79% were seen once. The sample here was PBMCs, taken 180 days after allogeneic stem cell transplant. The receptors derive from a male patient between 40 and 50 years old who had an allogeneic stem cell transplant from a related donor, so the T cells may come from the graft donor. Some clones in this sample may be carry-over from other donors' samples.

V usage is TRBV7-8 and J usage is TRBJ2-2; TRBD2 aligns across 8 bases. Germline CDR1 is SGHVS and CDR2 is FQNEAQ. J gave up 7 bases and V 7 bases, and 11 bases lay outside the gene matches. The CDR3 has 15 amino acids. This CDR3 reads CASILTGGASGELFF. The CDR3 bases are TGTGCCAGCATCCTTACCGGGGGGGCTAGCGGGGAGCTGTTTTTT.

This sequence joins TRBV11-2 and TRBJ1-6; 11 nucleotides align to TRBD1. V lost 2 bases to trimming and J lost 11 bases; unmatched junction nucleotides: 8. This CDR3 has 16 amino acids. The germline CDR1 and CDR2 sequences are SGHAT and FQNNGV. CDR3 nucleotides: TGTGCCAGCAGCTTAAGGATAGGGACAGGGGGTACACCCCTCCACTTT. Residues: CASSLRIGTGGTPLHF.

V and J are TRBV30 and TRBJ1-2; 9 bases are a match to TRBD1. CDR3 length: 13 residues. The germline V gene has CDR1 GTSNPN and CDR2 SVGIG (reference sequence). The V segment lost 3 bases and the J segment 6 bases; nucleotides outside the gene matches: 5. The chain's CDR3 is CAWRHGQGNGYTF. DNA of the CDR3: TGTGCCTGGAGGCACGGACAGGGGAATGGCTACACCTTC.

V gene TRBV9 combines with J gene TRBJ2-1; 8 nucleotides line up with TRBD1. V was clipped by 3 bases and J by 6 bases; unmatched bases: 5. The CDR3 spans 14 residues. Looked up from germline, CDR1 is SGDLS and CDR2 is YYNGEE. This chain's CDR3 is CASSARGPGNEQFF. The CDR3 DNA is TGTGCCAGCAGCGCCAGGGGGCCGGGCAATGAGCAGTTCTTC.

The chain uses TRBV25-1 and TRBJ1-2; 8 nucleotides align to TRBD1. The CDR3 is 14 residues long. From germline, CDR1 is MGHDK and CDR2 SYGVNS. Losses at the gene ends were 5 bases for V and 6 bases for J; bases not matched to a gene: 8. CDR3 protein: CASSKRTGSNGYTF. The CDR3 nucleotides read TGTGCCAGCAGTAAGAGGACAGGGAGTAATGGCTACACCTTC.

The count of this clone is one. The chain couples TRBV6-5 to TRBJ1-6; a possible D gene is TRBD1 (6 bases). Trimming took off 2 bases at V and 8 bases at J, with 7 bases between the two ends. The V gene's germline CDR1 is MNHEY and CDR2 SVGAGI. This CDR3 region has 13 residues. CDR3 nucleotide sequence: TGTGCCAGCAGTTACAGGGGGGATTCACCCCTCCACTTT. It yields the protein CASSYRGDSPLHF.

The chain couples TRBV4-1 to TRBJ2-3; D is perhaps TRBD1 (6 bases). The CDR3 covers 20 residues. The V and J ends lost 0 bases and 1 base respectively, with 23 bases between them. CDR1 MGHRA and CDR2 YSYEKL come from the germline V gene. DNA for the CDR3: TGCGCCAGCAGCCAAGATCCTACCGGTTGGGGGCGGTTTGGCACAGATACGCAGTATTTT. Translated, it gives CASSQDPTGWGRFGTDTQYF.

The chain employs TRBV6-5 and TRBJ2-7; 10 positions agree with TRBD1. With V trimmed by 4 bases and J by 6 bases, 12 bases remained unmatched. Germline V gene lookup returns CDR1 MNHEY and CDR2 SVGAGI. The CDR3 has 16 amino acids. CDR3 DNA sequence: TGTGCCAGCAGTTTACGGCCGGGACAGGGGACGAGCGAGCAGTACTTC. This gives the protein CASSLRPGQGTSEQYF.

J is TRBJ2-2 and V is TRBV4-3, with D hard to call. The CDR3 extends over 14 amino acids. With 2 bases removed from V and 4 bases from J, the gap between germline ends came to 8 bases. CDR1 LGHNA and CDR2 YSLEER come from the germline V gene. DNA for the CDR3: TGCGCCAGCAGCCAACGTGGATTCACCGGGGAGCTGTTTTTT. Translated: CASSQRGFTGELFF.

This chain joins TRBV11-2 and TRBJ2-1, with D hard to call. Per germline, CDR1 SGHAT and CDR2 FQNNGV. Trimming shortened V by 4 bases and J by 9 bases, and 7 bases separated the two germline ends. This CDR3 has 11 amino acids. The CDR3, as DNA: TGTGCCAGCAGCTCGGTGAGTGAGCAGTTCTTC. Amino acid sequence: CASSSVSEQFF.

The V gene is TRBV2, the J gene TRBJ2-3, with D hard to call. V lost 4 bases, J lost 1 base, and 3 bases lay in between. The germline CDR1 and CDR2 sequences are SNHLY and FYNNEI. The CDR3 has 12 amino acids. This CDR3 is CASSGRTDTQYF. CDR3 DNA sequence: TGTGCCAGCAGTGGTCGCACAGATACGCAGTATTTT.

The chain joins TRBV19 to TRBJ1-3; D uncertain. Germline-derived CDR1 and CDR2 are LNHDA and SQIVND (reference sequence). This CDR3 has 14 amino acids. Trimming shortened V by 8 bases and J by 2 bases, and 13 bases separated the two germline ends. The CDR3: CASRTPGTGNTIYF. In DNA form, the CDR3 reads TGTGCCAGTCGGACCCCGGGGACTGGAAACACCATATATTTT.

The chain uses TRBV6-5 and TRBJ1-2; D is unclear. The ends were cut back, 0 bases at V and 5 bases at J, with 7 bases in the middle. The germline CDR1 and CDR2 sequences are MNHEY and SVGAGI. The CDR3 is 13 amino acids. CDR3 in amino acids: CASSYSLEYGYTF. The CDR3 nucleotides are TGTGCCAGCAGTTACTCGCTGGAGTATGGCTACACCTTC.

This chain links TRBV2 with TRBJ2-7, with unresolved D. The V gene lost 0 bases and the J gene lost 2 bases, with 5 bases spanning the gap. This CDR3 is 13 amino acids long. CDR1 and CDR2 (germline): SNHLY, FYNNEI. The CDR3 loop is CASSEALPYEQYF. The CDR3 DNA reads TGTGCCAGCAGTGAAGCGCTTCCCTACGAGCAGTACTTC.

The V gene is TRBV19, the J gene TRBJ2-6; D could derive from TRBD1 or TRBD2 (6 bases each). V was pared by 11 bases and J by 0 bases, with 17 bases between. The CDR3 is 16 amino acids. Germline V lookup: CDR1 LNHDA, CDR2 SQIVND (reference sequence). The CDR3 region has the DNA TGTGCCTCAAACAGGGAGGCGGTCTCTGGGGCCAACGTCCTGACTTTC. It encodes CASNREAVSGANVLTF.

V is TRBV28 and J is TRBJ1-4, with D tentatively TRBD1 (5 bases). The CDR3 spans 15 residues. Trimming removed 4 bases from V and 5 bases from J, with 14 bases in between. Germline-derived CDR1 and CDR2 are MDHEN and SYDVKM. CDR3 nucleotides: TGTGCCAGCAGTTCCAACAGGAAACAAAATGAAAAACTGTTTTTT. Protein product: CASSSNRKQNEKLFF.

The gene calls are TRBV5-6 and TRBJ2-7, with D perhaps being TRBD1 or TRBD2 (5 bases each). V shed 4 bases and J shed 5 bases, with 16 bases lying between them. Germline CDR1 reads SGHDT; CDR2 reads YYEEEE. This CDR3 has 14 residues. As DNA, the CDR3 is TGTGCCAGCAGCCTCGGGACCCTGGAGGACGAGCAGTACTTC. Its protein is CASSLGTLEDEQYF. The variable domain in full, completed from reference TRBV5-6 and TRBJ2-7, reads DAGVTQSPTHLIKTRGQQVTLRCSPKSGHDTVSWYQQALGQGPQFIFQYYEEEERQRGNFPDRFSGHQFPNYSSELNVNALLLGDSALYLCASSLGTLEDEQYFGPGTRLTVT.

This sequence joins TRBV19 and TRBJ2-1; D is unclear. The V gene's germline CDR1 is LNHDA and CDR2 SQIVND (reference sequence). V was pared by 4 bases and J by 3 bases, with 4 bases between. The CDR3 totals 12 residues. CDR3 bases: TGTGCCAGTAGTAATGACTACAATGAGCAGTTCTTC. It yields the protein CASSNDYNEQFF.

The chain uses TRBV10-2 and TRBJ2-2; maybe TRBD2 (5 bases). V dropped 8 bases and J dropped 6 bases, with 10 bases sitting between them. The germline CDR1 and CDR2 sequences are WSHSY and SAAADI. This CDR3 has 12 residues. CDR3 in DNA: TGCGCCAGCTCCCGGGGATCCGGGGAGCTGTTTTTT. Residues: CASSRGSGELFF.

This clone was counted a few times. V is TRBV30 and J is TRBJ2-2; the D gene is possibly TRBD2 (7 bases). The germline V and J ends were trimmed by 2 bases and 7 bases, with 23 bases remaining between them. Germline CDR1 GTSNPN, CDR2 SVGIG (reference sequence). The CDR3 loop spans 17 amino acids. This CDR3 is CAWSPTWGPSGRGELFF. The CDR3 coding sequence is TGTGCCTGGAGTCCCACATGGGGGCCTAGCGGCCGCGGGGAGCTGTTTTTT.

This clone was seen a single time. V usage is TRBV9 and J usage is TRBJ1-2, with D possibly matching TRBD1 (6 bases). The V and J ends lost 3 bases and 1 base respectively, with 19 bases between them. The CDR3 runs to 17 residues. The germline gives CDR1 SGDLS, CDR2 YYNGEE. The CDR3 here is CASSGTGSSGGNYGYTF. In DNA, the CDR3 is TGTGCCAGCAGCGGAACAGGGTCGAGCGGGGGTAACTATGGCTACACCTTC.

The gene calls are TRBV4-3 and TRBJ1-2, with 10 nucleotides matching TRBD1. J was trimmed by 4 bases and V by 6 bases; bases with no gene match: 5. The CDR3 runs to 14 residues. From germline, CDR1 is LGHNA and CDR2 YSLEER. This chain's CDR3 is CASRPTGGSYGYTF. The CDR3 nucleotides are TGCGCCAGCAGGCCGACAGGGGGCTCCTATGGCTACACCTTC.

This chain uses TRBV5-8 with TRBJ1-5, with 7 bases that match TRBD1. Germline V gene data show CDR1 as SGHTS and CDR2 as YDEGEE. Losses at the gene ends were 4 bases for V and 3 bases for J; bases not matched to a gene: 13. CDR3 size: 17 residues. This chain's CDR3 is CASSALGKGQLNQPQHF. As DNA, the CDR3 is TGTGCCAGCAGCGCTTTGGGGAAGGGACAGCTCAATCAGCCCCAGCATTTT.

The chain couples TRBV28 to TRBJ1-5; D uncertain. The CDR3 consists of 15 residues. CDR1 and CDR2 (germline): MDHEN, SYDVKM. Trimming took off 2 bases at V and 8 bases at J, with 16 bases between the two ends. As DNA, the CDR3 is TGTGCCAGCAGTTTAATTGAGGCATCCGGAGAGCCCCAGCATTTT. It codes for CASSLIEASGEPQHF.

This clone was counted only a few times. The rearrangement joins TRBV18 to TRBJ1-2; TRBD1 aligns across 7 bases. The CDR3 sequence is 16 residues long. CDR1 is KGHSH, CDR2 LQKENI, per germline. With 3 bases clipped from V and 2 bases from J, the junction kept 9 bases outside the gene matches. CDR3 sequence reads: CASSPQTDRDNYGYTF. CDR3 sequence (DNA): TGTGCCAGCTCACCCCAGACCGACAGGGACAACTATGGCTACACCTTC.

The V and J genes are TRBV29-1 and TRBJ2-7; a weak D match, TRBD2 (6 bases). CDR1 SQVTM and CDR2 ANQGSEA come from the germline V gene. Trimming pared 0 bases from V and 7 bases from J, leaving 19 bases between. The CDR3 covers 15 residues. This chain's CDR3 is CSVEDWTGAVGEQYF. CDR3 bases: TGCAGCGTTGAAGATTGGACGGGAGCGGTTGGGGAGCAGTACTTC.

J is TRBJ2-3 and V is TRBV27; D might be TRBD1 (6 bases). This CDR3 has 16 amino acids. V was clipped by 6 bases and J by 0 bases, with 16 bases between them. The germline V gene encodes CDR1 MNHEY and CDR2 SMNVEV (reference sequence). The CDR3 DNA is TGTGCCAGCAGGCTTAATCAGGGGTTAAGCACAGATACGCAGTATTTT. The encoded protein is CASRLNQGLSTDTQYF.